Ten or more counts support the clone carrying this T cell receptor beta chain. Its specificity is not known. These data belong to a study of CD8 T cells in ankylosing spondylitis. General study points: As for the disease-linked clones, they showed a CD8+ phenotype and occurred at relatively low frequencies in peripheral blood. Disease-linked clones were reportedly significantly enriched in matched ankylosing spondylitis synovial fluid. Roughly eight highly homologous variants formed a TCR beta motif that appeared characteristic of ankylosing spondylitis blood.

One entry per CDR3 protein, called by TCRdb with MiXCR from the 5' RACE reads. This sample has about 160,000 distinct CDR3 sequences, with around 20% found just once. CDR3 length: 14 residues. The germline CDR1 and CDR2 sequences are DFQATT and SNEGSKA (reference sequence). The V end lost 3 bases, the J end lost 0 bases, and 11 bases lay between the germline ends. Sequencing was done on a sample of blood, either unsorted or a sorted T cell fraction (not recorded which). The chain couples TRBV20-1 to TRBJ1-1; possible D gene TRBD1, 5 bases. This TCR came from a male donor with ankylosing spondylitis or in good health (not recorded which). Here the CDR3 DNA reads TGCAGTGCTAGTAGAGGGGCCTTGAACACTGAAGCTTTCTTT. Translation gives CSASRGALNTEAFF.